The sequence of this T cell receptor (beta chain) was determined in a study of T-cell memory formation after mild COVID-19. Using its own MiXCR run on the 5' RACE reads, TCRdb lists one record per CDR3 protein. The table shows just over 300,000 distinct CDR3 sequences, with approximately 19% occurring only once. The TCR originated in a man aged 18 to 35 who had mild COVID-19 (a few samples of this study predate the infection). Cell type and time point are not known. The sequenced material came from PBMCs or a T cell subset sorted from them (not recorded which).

This chain's CDR3 is CSVSQSGYTF. The DNA for the CDR3 is TGCAGCGTTTCCCAGAGTGGCTACACCTTC. The rearrangement links TRBV29-1 to TRBJ1-2; no firm D call. The CDR3 extends over 10 amino acids. The V gene lost 5 bases and the J gene lost 7 bases, with 8 bases spanning the gap. Per the germline V gene, CDR1 is SQVTM and CDR2 is ANQGSEA.